The clone carrying this T cell receptor beta chain was counted only a few times. Its antigen remains unknown. This entry is derived from a study of vaccination and CD4 T cells after COVID-19. The treatment here: roughly 10-day PBMC culture with coronavirus spike peptide pools or control peptides (ViraFEST assay). CD4+ T cells that had been cultured provided DNA sequenced with the Oncomine TCR Beta short-read assay. TCRdb ran MiXCR on the PCR reads and lists one entry per CDR3 protein. The sample holds around 26,000 distinct CDR3 sequences, roughly 40% seen once. This CDR3 has 14 amino acids. V was trimmed by 5 bases and J by 9 bases, leaving 19 bases between them.

The receptor was derived from a human donor who had recovered from COVID-19. The V gene is TRBV12-3 or TRBV12-4, the J gene TRBJ2-5; a weak D match, TRBD1 (5 bases). Sequencing was done on a sample of CD4+ T cells from blood, cultured in vitro. This chain's CDR3 is CASSPDMGNRSQYF. The DNA for the CDR3 is TGTGCCAGCAGTCCCGACATGGGTAACAGGTCCCAGTACTTC.